The 17 T cell receptor beta chains listed next were all sequenced from one sample in a study of blood T cell repertoires in COVID-19. Repertoires were generated with immunoSEQ multiplex PCR, while TCRdb's copy carries only in-frame clones and drops some. The data hold approximately 440,000 clones, with roughly 88% observed a single time. Sequencing was done on a sample of peripheral blood. These receptors originate from a woman between 50 and 59 years old with COVID-19, enrolled during active disease.

The gene calls are TRBV3-1 (or the pseudogene TRBV3-2) and TRBJ2-5; D might be TRBD1 (5 bases). The CDR3 totals 12 residues. Germline CDR1 reads LGHDT; CDR2 reads YNNKEL (reference sequence). V gave up 3 bases and J gave up 9 bases, with 11 bases separating them. The CDR3 DNA is TGTGCCAGCAGCCAGGACCTAGGGGCCCAGTACTTC. This gives the protein CASSQDLGAQYF.

V usage is TRBV7-9 and J usage is TRBJ1-5; the D gene is possibly TRBD1 (5 bases). With 3 bases removed from V and 5 bases from J, the gap between germline ends came to 20 bases. This CDR3 contains 17 residues. Germline loops: CDR1 SEHNR, CDR2 FQNEAQ (reference sequence). CDR3 bases: TGTGCCAGCAGCTTTGACGGGGGAGGGTTTAGTTATCAGCCCCAGCATTTT. Encoded protein: CASSFDGGGFSYQPQHF. Supplemented by reference TRBV7-9 and TRBJ1-5, the full variable domain reads DTGVSQNPRHKITKRGQNVTFRCDPISEHNRLYWYRQTLGQGPEFLTYFQNEAQLEKSRLLSDRFSAERPKGSFSTLEIQRTEQGDSAMYLCASSFDGGGFSYQPQHFGDGTRLSIL.

The chain couples TRBV5-1 to TRBJ2-3; 7 bases match TRBD1. V lost 4 bases, J lost 6 bases, and 11 bases stayed unmatched. This CDR3 contains 15 residues. From germline, CDR1 is SGHRS and CDR2 YFSETQ. In DNA, the CDR3 is TGCGCCAGCAGCCTCTGGACAGGCCTTGGTGATACGCAGTATTTT. It is translated as CASSLWTGLGDTQYF.

The rearrangement uses TRBV6-5 and TRBJ1-5; 8 positions agree with TRBD1. Germline V gives CDR1 MNHEY, CDR2 SVGAGI. The CDR3 length is 15 residues. After removal of 6 bases from V and 6 bases from J, the junction contained 10 bases not matched to a gene. The CDR3 loop reads CASSPSDRVGQPQHF. In nucleotides, the CDR3 is TGTGCCAGCAGCCCCTCGGACAGGGTGGGTCAGCCCCAGCATTTT.

This chain links TRBV11-1 with TRBJ2-7; D may be TRBD1 (5 bases). Trimming cost V 3 bases and J 3 bases, with 18 bases left between them. From germline, CDR1 is SGHAT and CDR2 FQDESV (reference sequence). CDR3 length: 16 residues. CDR3 sequence reads: CASSFQPQGSDYEQYF. Written as DNA, the CDR3 is TGTGCCAGCAGCTTTCAACCCCAGGGTTCGGACTACGAGCAGTACTTC. The full variable domain, rest sourced from reference TRBV11-1 and TRBJ2-7, is EAEVAQSPRYKITEKSQAVAFWCDPISGHATLYWYRQILGQGPELLVQFQDESVVDDSQLPKDRFSAERLKGVDSTLKIQPAELGDSAMYLCASSFQPQGSDYEQYFGPGTRLTVT.

The genes are TRBV5-5 and TRBJ1-2; 7 bases match TRBD1. This CDR3 has 13 residues. V shed 2 bases and J 7 bases; nucleotides not matched to a gene: 5. The germline V gene has CDR1 SGHKS and CDR2 YYEKEE (reference sequence). CDR3 in amino acids: CASSFDRAFGYTF. The CDR3 DNA reads TGTGCCAGCAGCTTTGACAGGGCTTTTGGCTACACCTTC.

The chain is built from TRBV4-2 and TRBJ2-1; 10 nucleotides align to TRBD2. Unmatched junction bases numbered 8, after V lost 1 base and J lost 5 bases. The CDR3 has 17 amino acids. The germline CDR1 and CDR2 sequences are LGHNA and YNFKEQ. The CDR3 here is CASSQGASGGLNNEQFF. CDR3 coding DNA: TGTGCCAGCAGCCAAGGGGCTAGCGGGGGTCTGAACAATGAGCAGTTCTTC.

This clone has a handful of counts. This sequence joins TRBV2 and TRBJ1-1; 8 nucleotides match TRBD1. The CDR3 length is 13 residues. From germline, CDR1 is SNHLY and CDR2 FYNNEI. J lost 2 bases, V lost 6 bases, and 2 bases had no gene match. The CDR3 is CASRTGGNTEAFF. The CDR3 nucleotides are TGTGCCAGCAGAACAGGGGGAAACACTGAAGCTTTCTTT.

The genes are TRBV28 and TRBJ1-5; 10 nucleotides align to TRBD1. There are 18 residues in the CDR3. The V and J ends lost 5 bases and 0 bases, in that order; junction bases with no gene match: 10. CDR1 is MDHEN and CDR2 is SYDVKM in the germline V gene. DNA for the CDR3: TGTGCCAGCAGTATACCCGGGACAGGGGAATTTAGCAATCAGCCCCAGCATTTT. It translates to CASSIPGTGEFSNQPQHF.

V usage is TRBV2 and J usage is TRBJ2-3; 11 positions agree with TRBD1. Germline loops: CDR1 SNHLY, CDR2 FYNNEI. This CDR3 contains 14 residues. The V gene end was trimmed by 8 bases and the J gene end by 3 bases; junction bases not matched to a gene: 4. CDR3 sequence: CASGRDRGTDTQYF. CDR3 DNA sequence: TGTGCCAGCGGACGGGACAGGGGGACAGATACGCAGTATTTT.

With respect to this clone: This sample includes further DNA sequences coding for the same CDR3. The chain is built from TRBV3-1 (or the pseudogene TRBV3-2) and TRBJ1-5; D is perhaps TRBD1 (5 bases). Trimming stripped 3 bases from V and 1 base from J, with 7 bases between. In germline, CDR1 is LGHDT, CDR2 YNNKEL (reference sequence). This CDR3 is built from 14 residues. The CDR3 nucleotides read TGTGCCAGCAGCCAGCGGGGGAGCAATCAGCCCCAGCATTTT. This codes for CASSQRGSNQPQHF.

This chain uses TRBV9 with TRBJ1-3, with 10 bases matching TRBD1. This CDR3 has 15 residues. V lost 3 bases and J lost 4; bases outside the gene matches: 4. Germline loops: CDR1 SGDLS, CDR2 YYNGEE. The CDR3 DNA is TGTGCCAGCAGCGCGGGACAGGGGCCCGGAAACACCATATATTTT. This translates into CASSAGQGPGNTIYF.

The V gene is TRBV5-1, the J gene TRBJ2-7; TRBD1 is a possible D gene (6 bases). The CDR3 has 16 residues. The V and J ends lost 4 bases and 1 base respectively, with 18 bases between them. Germline V gives CDR1 SGHRS, CDR2 YFSETQ. As DNA, the CDR3 is TGCGCCAGCAGCCCTCAACCGGGACAAGTTTCCTACGAGCAGTACTTC. Amino acids: CASSPQPGQVSYEQYF. Full variable domain (rest looked up from reference TRBV5-1 and TRBJ2-7): KAGVTQTPRYLIKTRGQQVTLSCSPISGHRSVSWYQQTPGQGLQFLFEYFSETQRNKGNFPGRFSGRQFSNSRSEMNVSTLELGDSALYLCASSPQPGQVSYEQYFGPGTRLTVT.

Concerning this clone: Different DNA sequences within this sample yield the same CDR3. The chain has TRBV3-1 (or the pseudogene TRBV3-2) and TRBJ1-3, with D uncertain. Trimming pared 1 base from V and 0 bases from J, leaving 4 bases between. Germline CDR1 and CDR2: LGHDT and YNNKEL (reference sequence). The CDR3 contains 14 residues. CDR3 amino acids: CASSQGSSGNTIYF. The CDR3 DNA follows: TGTGCCAGCAGCCAAGGGAGCTCTGGAAACACCATATATTTT.

This chain joins TRBV5-8 and TRBJ1-6, with TRBD1 matching 7 bases. The V gene's germline CDR1 is SGHTS and CDR2 YDEGEE. With V trimmed by 2 bases and J by 7 bases, 6 bases remained unmatched. The CDR3 is made up of 15 amino acids. CDR3 loop: CASSFRDSRNSPLHF. CDR3 bases: TGTGCCAGCAGCTTCAGGGACAGCCGGAATTCACCCCTCCACTTT.

The V gene is TRBV25-1, the J gene TRBJ2-5; 7 nucleotides line up with TRBD2. Trimming removed 6 bases from V and 5 bases from J; junction bases left unmatched: 0. CDR1 and CDR2 (germline): MGHDK, SYGVNS. This CDR3 comprises 11 residues. In DNA form, the CDR3 reads TGTGCCAGCAGGGGGGGGGAGACCCAGTACTTC. It translates to CASRGGETQYF.

V gene TRBV3-1 (or the pseudogene TRBV3-2) combines with J gene TRBJ2-3; D might be TRBD2 (5 bases). This CDR3 spans 14 amino acids. In germline, CDR1 is LGHDT, CDR2 YNNKEL (reference sequence). The germline V and J ends were trimmed by 4 bases and 1 base, with 9 bases remaining between them. In DNA, the CDR3 is TGTGCCAGCAGCCTTTCGAGGGGCACAGATACGCAGTATTTT. Translating it yields CASSLSRGTDTQYF.